This T cell receptor beta chain was profiled in a study of technical replicates of blood from several donors. This table comes from immunoSEQ multiplex PCR, and its TCRdb copy is limited to in-frame clones, with some not included. The sample yields about 85,000 clones, around 94% seen once. CDR3 length equals 15 residues. The V and J ends lost 4 bases and 7 bases, in that order; junction bases with no gene match: 6. Germline V gene lookup returns CDR1 SGHDN and CDR2 FVKESK. This sequence joins TRBV14 and TRBJ2-5; 13 bases map to TRBD2. The receptor was derived from a human donor in good health. The sample was T cells isolated from PBMCs. CDR3 nucleotide sequence: TGTGCCAGCAGCCCTCGGACTAGCGGGAGCGGGACCCAGTACTTC. Translating gives CASSPRTSGSGTQYF.